The 28 T cell receptor beta chains below come from one sample, sequenced in a study of blood T cells in healthy people across ages. Next came a second PCR, run for roughly 6 to 11 cycles, which used a sample-barcoded 5' primer along with a J-beta primer mix. From the 5' RACE reads, TCRdb called clonotypes with MiXCR, one entry per CDR3 protein. The table shows fewer than 800,000 distinct CDR3 sequences, with less than 40% occurring only once. The sample comprised blood. Receptors originate from a woman older than 75 in good health.

The CDR3 DNA reads as TGTGCCAGCAGCGCCCAAGGGTTGGCGCCACATAGCAATGAGCAGTTCTTC. Translated: CASSAQGLAPHSNEQFF. The gene calls are TRBV7-9 and TRBJ2-1; D is unresolved. Germline CDR1 and CDR2: SEHNR and FQNEAQ (reference sequence). This CDR3 comprises 17 residues. The germline V and J ends were trimmed by 5 bases and 6 bases, with 23 bases remaining between them.

This clonotype showed up just a few times. The chain combines TRBV5-1 with TRBJ2-2; a possible D gene is TRBD1 (5 bases). Trimming cost V 0 bases and J 3 bases, with 12 bases left between them. The CDR3 sequence is 16 residues long. Looked up from germline, CDR1 is SGHRS and CDR2 is YFSETQ. Here the CDR3 DNA reads TGCGCCAGCAGCTTGGAAGTAGGGGTAGACACCGGGGAGCTGTTTTTT. This gives the protein CASSLEVGVDTGELFF.

The gene calls are TRBV20-1 and TRBJ2-1; 8 bases align to TRBD2. The CDR3 has 12 residues. Germline CDR1 DFQATT, CDR2 SNEGSKA (reference sequence). Losses at the gene ends were 1 base for V and 13 bases for J; bases not matched to a gene: 6. This CDR3 is CSARVSGKAQFF. The CDR3 region has the DNA TGCAGTGCTAGAGTTAGCGGGAAGGCCCAGTTCTTC.

This clonotype occurred a few times. Given a much more abundant clone one base away, this may be a read error. This chain connects TRBV20-1 to TRBJ2-5; 7 nucleotides align to TRBD2. The germline V gene encodes CDR1 DFQATT and CDR2 SNEGSKA (reference sequence). The CDR3 is made up of 12 amino acids. CDR3 DNA: TGCAGGGCTAGTGTTAGCGGGGAGACCCAGTACTTC. This sequence encodes CRASVSGETQYF.

The chain uses TRBV28 and TRBJ1-3; D ambiguous. Trimming pared 10 bases from V and 0 bases from J, leaving 16 bases between. CDR1 MDHEN and CDR2 SYDVKM come from the germline V gene. The length of the CDR3 is 15 residues. CDR3 nucleotides: TGTGCCACCGGAAAAGTCGGCTCCTCTGGAAACACCATATATTTT. Translated: CATGKVGSSGNTIYF.

The rearrangement joins TRBV3-1 to TRBJ2-4, with D unresolved. V was trimmed by 0 bases and J by 9 bases, leaving 12 bases between them. The CDR3 totals 14 residues. From germline, CDR1 is LGHDT and CDR2 YNNKEL (reference sequence). The CDR3 sequence is CASSQDPATGIQYF. The CDR3 nucleotides are TGTGCCAGCAGCCAAGACCCCGCCACGGGCATTCAGTACTTC.

CDR3 loop: CASSPTGRMPQHF. The CDR3 DNA reads TGTGCCAGCAGCCCGACAGGCCGTATGCCCCAGCATTTT. The chain carries TRBV27 and TRBJ1-5, with D maybe TRBD1 (6 bases). Trimming removed 6 bases at V and 9 bases at J, with 15 bases between. Germline lookup yields CDR1 MNHEY and CDR2 SMNVEV (reference sequence). This CDR3 has 13 residues.

This clonotype was counted ten times or more. The rearrangement links TRBV30 to TRBJ2-7; D gene unclear. This CDR3 comprises 10 residues. Trimming pared 1 base from V and 5 bases from J, leaving 3 bases between. Germline CDR1 and CDR2: GTSNPN and SVGIG (reference sequence). The CDR3 reads CAWSGHEQYF. CDR3 coding DNA: TGTGCCTGGAGTGGCCACGAGCAGTACTTC. The variable domain in full, completed from reference TRBV30 and TRBJ2-7, reads SQTIHQWPATLVQPVGSPLSLECTVEGTSNPNLYWYRQAAGRGLQLLFYSVGIGQISSEVPQNLSASRPQDRQFILSSKKLLLSDSGFYLCAWSGHEQYFGPGTRLTVT.

The rearrangement uses TRBV12-3 or TRBV12-4 and TRBJ2-5, with 8 bases that match TRBD2. This CDR3 is 16 amino acids long. V dropped 6 bases and J dropped 2; count of bases not matched to a gene: 11. CDR3: CASSPSAGGLQETQYF. The CDR3 DNA follows: TGTGCCAGCAGCCCATCTGCGGGGGGCCTACAAGAGACCCAGTACTTC.

This clonotype was seen repeatedly, ten times or more. The rearrangement uses TRBV5-1 and TRBJ2-7; D not resolved. CDR1 and CDR2 (germline): SGHRS, YFSETQ. Trimming pared 0 bases from V and 2 bases from J, leaving 9 bases between. CDR3 length equals 14 residues. This CDR3 is CASSLDLETYEQYF. DNA of the CDR3: TGCGCCAGCAGCTTGGATCTGGAGACCTACGAGCAGTACTTC.

The chain employs TRBV7-2 and TRBJ1-3, with 8 bases lining up with TRBD1. The ends lost 3 bases at V and 2 bases at J; junction bases unmatched: 3. CDR1 SGHTA and CDR2 FQGNSA come from the germline V gene. The CDR3 sequence is 15 residues long. The DNA for the CDR3 is TGTGCCAGCAGCTTTAAACAGGGGGCTGGAAACACCATATATTTT. Protein sequence: CASSFKQGAGNTIYF.

The table lists this clonotype with many counts. This chain links TRBV7-3 with TRBJ2-1; TRBD1 is a possible D gene (6 bases). The CDR3 extends over 16 amino acids. The V end lost 4 bases, the J end lost 2 bases, and 15 bases lay between the germline ends. Per the germline V gene, CDR1 is SGHTA and CDR2 is FQGTGA. The CDR3 bases are TGTGCCAGCAGCTCCAGGGGTTCAGGGGCCTACAATGAGCAGTTCTTC. Translated, it gives CASSSRGSGAYNEQFF.

In this sample, this clonotype turned up a few times. The chain is built from TRBV12-3 or TRBV12-4 and TRBJ2-3, with 9 bases that match TRBD2. This CDR3 is built from 16 residues. The trim removed 6 bases at V and 4 bases at J, leaving 11 bases unmatched. CDR3 sequence: CASSRVGAGGADTQYF. As DNA, the CDR3 is TGTGCCAGCAGCCGCGTTGGAGCGGGGGGCGCAGATACGCAGTATTTT.

This clonotype was seen a few times. The chain links TRBV5-6 to TRBJ2-7; 9 nucleotides agree with TRBD1. The CDR3 totals 15 residues. V was clipped by 0 bases and J by 5 bases; unmatched bases: 6. Germline V gene lookup returns CDR1 SGHDT and CDR2 YYEEEE. CDR3: CASSLGGTGFNEQYF. The CDR3 DNA follows: TGTGCCAGCAGCTTGGGTGGGACAGGGTTCAACGAGCAGTACTTC.

In this sample, this clonotype turned up many times. The gene calls are TRBV15 and TRBJ2-5; no clear D gene. V was pared by 3 bases and J by 0 bases, with 11 bases between. The CDR3 loop spans 15 amino acids. CDR1 and CDR2 (germline): LNHNV, YYDKDF (reference sequence). In nucleotides, the CDR3 is TGTGCCACCAGCAGTAGTTTAGAGTACCAAGAGACCCAGTACTTC. Translation: CATSSSLEYQETQYF.

The J gene is TRBJ1-5, the V gene TRBV20-1; D possibly corresponds to TRBD1 (5 bases). Germline V CDR1 and CDR2: DFQATT, SNEGSKA (reference sequence). The CDR3 contains 14 residues. V was cut by 3 bases and J by 10 bases, with 19 bases left in between. The CDR3 DNA is TGCAGTGCTAGGCGGCAGGGTTCCCAGGGCCCCCAGCATTTT. Translation: CSARRQGSQGPQHF.

V gene TRBV12-3 or TRBV12-4 combines with J gene TRBJ2-1; a weak D match, TRBD1 (6 bases). V shed 2 bases and J shed 7 bases, with 12 bases lying between them. The CDR3 sequence is 14 residues long. The CDR3: CASSLSVRGNEQFF. The CDR3 DNA reads as TGTGCCAGCAGTTTATCAGTCAGGGGAAATGAGCAGTTCTTC.

To note about this clonotype: This clone may be a read error of a much larger clone one base away. The gene calls are TRBV12-3 or TRBV12-4 and TRBJ1-2, with D possibly matching TRBD1 (5 bases). The CDR3 covers 13 residues. Trimming shortened V by 6 bases and J by 0 bases, and 8 bases separated the two germline ends. In DNA, the CDR3 is TGTGCCAGCAGGGCAGGGCCTAACTATGGCTACACCTTC. This translates into CASRAGPNYGYTF.

Remarks on this clonotype: This may be a read error: a much more frequent sequence differs by one nucleotide. V usage is TRBV5-5 and J usage is TRBJ2-2, with D possibly being TRBD2 (5 bases). The germline V gene has CDR1 SGHKS and CDR2 YYEKEE (reference sequence). The CDR3 contains 16 residues. The chain's CDR3 is CANSPLGDFNTGELFF. In nucleotides, the CDR3 is TGTGCCAACAGCCCCTTGGGAGATTTTAACACCGGGGAGCTGTTTTTT.

In this sample, this clonotype turned up once. The chain couples TRBV5-1 to TRBJ2-1; D gene unclear. The CDR3 is made up of 16 amino acids. Germline V gives CDR1 SGHRS, CDR2 YFSETQ. V dropped 5 bases and J dropped 1 base, with 16 bases sitting between them. The CDR3 here is CASRPWTETSYNEQFF. CDR3 DNA: TGCGCCAGCAGGCCATGGACCGAAACTTCCTACAATGAGCAGTTCTTC.

The chain carries TRBV5-1 and TRBJ2-3; 12 bases match TRBD1. Germline CDR1 reads SGHRS; CDR2 reads YFSETQ. The CDR3 has 17 amino acids. With 1 base clipped from V and 6 bases from J, the junction kept 9 bases outside the gene matches. Written as DNA, the CDR3 is TGCGCCAGCAGCTTGACCGGGACAGGGGGCGGCGGCGATACGCAGTATTTT. The encoded protein is CASSLTGTGGGGDTQYF.

Ten or more counts support this clonotype. The chain carries TRBV20-1 and TRBJ1-2, with D unresolved. The germline V gene has CDR1 DFQATT and CDR2 SNEGSKA (reference sequence). CDR3 length: 11 residues. Trimming took 7 bases from V and 4 from J, leaving 10 bases between them. CDR3: CSVRQIYGYTF. CDR3 nucleotide sequence: TGCAGTGTCCGGCAGATCTATGGCTACACCTTC.

With regard to this clonotype: A much larger clonotype is one base distant, so this may be a read error. The gene calls are TRBV7-2 and TRBJ1-6; perhaps TRBD1 as D (6 bases). V was shortened by 3 bases and J by 10 bases, with 10 bases between the two germline ends. Germline V gene data show CDR1 as SGHTA and CDR2 as FQGNSA. The CDR3 spans 13 residues. The CDR3 DNA sequence: TGTACCAGCAGCTTTCGACAGGTCTCACCCCTCCACTTT. Translation gives CTSSFRQVSPLHF.

The genes are TRBV5-1 and TRBJ1-5, with unresolved D. Germline lookup yields CDR1 SGHRS and CDR2 YFSETQ. CDR3 length: 14 amino acids. The V end lost 5 bases, the J end lost 3 bases, and 12 bases lay between the germline ends. Here the CDR3 reads CASSPGPANQPQHF. CDR3 sequence (DNA): TGCGCCAGCAGTCCCGGACCGGCCAATCAGCCCCAGCATTTT.

The DNA for the CDR3 is TGCGCCAGCAGCTTGTACGGGACAGCTCCCCAAGAGACCCAGTACTTC. Translation: CASSLYGTAPQETQYF. The chain employs TRBV5-1 and TRBJ2-5; 7 bases line up with TRBD1. V dropped 1 base and J dropped 1; count of bases not matched to a gene: 7. The CDR3 has 16 amino acids. The germline CDR1 and CDR2 sequences are SGHRS and YFSETQ.

This clonotype was counted ten times or more. The V call is TRBV15, the J call TRBJ2-5, with 7 bases that match TRBD1. This CDR3 has 16 amino acids. V trimming: 1 base; J trimming: 3 bases; junction bases outside the gene matches: 8. Germline-derived CDR1 and CDR2 are LNHNV and YYDKDF (reference sequence). The CDR3 DNA sequence: TGTGCCACCAGCAGAGGGCTATCCGGGACAGAAGAGACCCAGTACTTC. Its protein product is CATSRGLSGTEETQYF. Full variable domain (outside the CDR3, taken from reference TRBV15 and TRBJ2-5): DAMVIQNPRYQVTQFGKPVTLSCSQTLNHNVMYWYQQKSSQAPKLLFHYYDKDFNNEADTPDNFQSRRPNTSFCFLDIRSPGLGDTAMYLCATSRGLSGTEETQYFGPGTRLLVL.

This clonotype was recorded a few times. The chain joins TRBV27 to TRBJ2-5; D is uncertain. Germline loops: CDR1 MNHEY, CDR2 SMNVEV (reference sequence). CDR3 length: 13 amino acids. The V end lost 5 bases, the J end lost 11 bases, and 18 bases lay between the germline ends. The CDR3, as DNA: TGTGCCAGCAGTGCCCTAGTCCCCAATGAGCAGTACTTC. This sequence encodes CASSALVPNEQYF.

This clonotype has ten or more counts. This chain joins TRBV30 and TRBJ2-1, with TRBD2 identical over 8 bases. The CDR3 covers 14 residues. The V gene's germline CDR1 is GTSNPN and CDR2 SVGIG (reference sequence). The V segment lost 2 bases and the J segment 8 bases; nucleotides outside the gene matches: 8. The CDR3 DNA follows: TGTGCCTGGAGTCCGGGACTAGTCATCGATGAGCAGTTCTTC. As protein: CAWSPGLVIDEQFF.